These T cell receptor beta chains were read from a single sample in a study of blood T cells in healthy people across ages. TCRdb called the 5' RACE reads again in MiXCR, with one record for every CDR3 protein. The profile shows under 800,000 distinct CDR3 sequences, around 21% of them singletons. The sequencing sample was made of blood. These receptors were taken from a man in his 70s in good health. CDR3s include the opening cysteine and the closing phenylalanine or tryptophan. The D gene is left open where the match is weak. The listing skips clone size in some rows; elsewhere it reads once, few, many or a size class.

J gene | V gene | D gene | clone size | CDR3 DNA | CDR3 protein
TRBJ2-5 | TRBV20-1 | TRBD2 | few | TGCAGTGCTAGCGGAGCTAGCGGGAGGGCCCCGCAAGAGACCCAGTACTTC | CSASGASGRAPQETQYF
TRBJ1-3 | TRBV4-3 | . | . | TGCGCCAGCAGCCAAGTTATTCCCACAGGGATGGCGGGAAACACCATATATTTT | CASSQVIPTGMAGNTIYF
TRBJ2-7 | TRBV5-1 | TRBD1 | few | TGCGCCAGCAGCCTGGGGACAGCCGAGGGGACCTACGAGCAGTACTTC | CASSLGTAEGTYEQYF
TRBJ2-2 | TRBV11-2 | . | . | TGTGCCAGCAGCTTAGCGGGGACCCGGGGCCGCACCGGGGAGCTGTTTTTT | CASSLAGTRGRTGELFF
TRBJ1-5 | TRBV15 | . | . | TGTGCCACCAGCAGAGATGTAAGCGGGCTCCAGCATTTT | CATSRDVSGLQHF
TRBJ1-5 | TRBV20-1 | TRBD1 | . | TGCAGTGCTACGACAGGGAGAGGCAATCAGCCCCAGCATTTT | CSATTGRGNQPQHF
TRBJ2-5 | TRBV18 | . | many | TGTGCCAGCTCACTCAAGAATCAGGGACCAGAGACCCAGTACTTC | CASSLKNQGPETQYF
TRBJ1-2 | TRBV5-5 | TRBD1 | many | TGTGCCAGCAGCTGGACAGGGGACTATGGCTACACCTTC | CASSWTGDYGYTF
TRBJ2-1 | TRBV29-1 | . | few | TGCAGCGTTTGGGGGGGCGAGCAGTTCTTC | CSVWGGEQFF
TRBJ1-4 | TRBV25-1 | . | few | TGTGCCAGCAGTGATTGGGTACAGGCCTATGAAAAACTGTTTTTT | CASSDWVQAYEKLFF
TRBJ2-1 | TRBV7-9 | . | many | TGTGCCAGCAGTTTAGGGCCTAGCTCCTACAATGAGCAGTTCTTC | CASSLGPSSYNEQFF
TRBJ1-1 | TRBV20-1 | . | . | TGCAGTGCTAGGAACAGGTTGAACACTGAAGCTTTCTTT | CSARNRLNTEAFF
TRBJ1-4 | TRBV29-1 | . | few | TGCAGCGTTGAAAGGGGAGTAGATGAAAAACTGTTTTTT | CSVERGVDEKLFF
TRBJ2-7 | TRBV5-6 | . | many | TGTGCCAGCAGCCCCCCTTCGGCCCGATCCTACGAGCAGTACTTC | CASSPPSARSYEQYF
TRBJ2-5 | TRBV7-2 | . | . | TGTGCCAGCAGCTTAGAGTTGGGAGAAGAGACCCAGTACTTC | CASSLELGEETQYF
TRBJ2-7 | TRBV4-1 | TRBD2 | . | TGCGCCAGCAGCCAAGGAGGGACTAGGAGTTACGAGCAGTACTTC | CASSQGGTRSYEQYF
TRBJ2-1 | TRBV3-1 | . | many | TGTGCCAGCAGCCAAATCAATGAGCAGTTCTTC | CASSQINEQFF
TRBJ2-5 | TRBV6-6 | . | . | TGTGCCGGCAGTTACGCTTGGGAGACCCAGTACTTC | CAGSYAWETQYF
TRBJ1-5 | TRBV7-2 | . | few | TGTGCCAGCAGCTTAGCGTTTAGCAATCAGCCCCAGCATTTT | CASSLAFSNQPQHF
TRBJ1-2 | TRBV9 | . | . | TGTGCCAGCAGCCCGCGTCTGAGCGGGGGCTACACCTTC | CASSPRLSGGYTF
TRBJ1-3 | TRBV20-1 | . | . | TGCAGTGCTAGAGCGAGAAGTGGAAACACCATATATTTT | CSARARSGNTIYF
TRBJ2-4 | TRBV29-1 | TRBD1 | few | TGCAGCGTGCGACAGGGAGTAGCCAAAAACATTCAGTACTTC | CSVRQGVAKNIQYF
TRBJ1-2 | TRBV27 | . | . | TGTGCCAGCAGTTTATCCGGGACAACCTATGGCTACACCTTC | CASSLSGTTYGYTF
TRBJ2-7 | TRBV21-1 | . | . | TGTGCCAGCAGCAAAGGGGTAGGCTACGAGCAGTACTTC | CASSKGVGYEQYF
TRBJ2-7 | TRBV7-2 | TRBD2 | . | TGTGCCAGCAGCCCTCAAATGGCGGGAGGTTCCGAGCAGTACTTC | CASSPQMAGGSEQYF
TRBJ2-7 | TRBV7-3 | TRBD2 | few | TGTGCCAGCGCCCTTAGCGGGGCAGAGTTCGAGCAGTACTTC | CASALSGAEFEQYF
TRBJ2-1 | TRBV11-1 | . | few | TGTGCCAGCAGCTTCTACGGCCTTGCCTACAATGAGCAGTTCTTC | CASSFYGLAYNEQFF
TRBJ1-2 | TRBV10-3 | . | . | TGTGCCATCAGCCTCGAGATTTTCTATGGCTACACCTTC | CAISLEIFYGYTF
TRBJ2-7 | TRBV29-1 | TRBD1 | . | TGCAGCGTTGAAATAGACAGGGGGTACGAGCAGTACTTC | CSVEIDRGYEQYF
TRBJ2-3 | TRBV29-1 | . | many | TGCAGCGTCCTCCTCGCGGGCGCTGGGGTCGGCGGCACAGATACGCAGTATTTT | CSVLLAGAGVGGTDTQYF
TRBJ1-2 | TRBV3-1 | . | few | TGTGCCAGCAGCCATAAAGGGGCCTTGGGCTACACCTTC | CASSHKGALGYTF
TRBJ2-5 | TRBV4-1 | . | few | TGCGCCAGCAGCCAAGATACGACGGGAGTCAACCAAGAGACCCAGTACTTC | CASSQDTTGVNQETQYF
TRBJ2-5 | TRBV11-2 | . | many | TGTGCCAGCAGTATCTCCGGGGGGCACCAAGAGACCCAGTACTTC | CASSISGGHQETQYF
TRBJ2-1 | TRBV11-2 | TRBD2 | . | TGTGCCAGCAGCACCGGGACTAGCGGGAGTTTTGAGCAGTTCTTC | CASSTGTSGSFEQFF
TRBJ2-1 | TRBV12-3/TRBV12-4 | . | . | TGTGCCAGCACCCAAAGCGTGGACAATGAGCAGTTCTTC | CASTQSVDNEQFF
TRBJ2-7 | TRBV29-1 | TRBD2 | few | TGCAGCGTTGTTCCAGCGGGGAGCTCCTACGAGCAGTACTTC | CSVVPAGSSYEQYF
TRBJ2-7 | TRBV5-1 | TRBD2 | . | TGCGCCAGCAGCTTGGATGGGACTAGCGGGACCTACGAGCAGTACTTC | CASSLDGTSGTYEQYF
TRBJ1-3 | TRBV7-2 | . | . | TGTGCCAGCAGCCCCGGGTTCGGGGACTTGGGAAACACCATATATTTT | CASSPGFGDLGNTIYF
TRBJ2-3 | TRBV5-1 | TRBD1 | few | TGCGCCAGCGGGACAGGCGGCGGCACAGATACGCAGTATTTT | CASGTGGGTDTQYF
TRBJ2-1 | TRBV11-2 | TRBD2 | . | TGTGCCAGCAGCTCATGGACTAGCGAGCAGTTCTTC | CASSSWTSEQFF